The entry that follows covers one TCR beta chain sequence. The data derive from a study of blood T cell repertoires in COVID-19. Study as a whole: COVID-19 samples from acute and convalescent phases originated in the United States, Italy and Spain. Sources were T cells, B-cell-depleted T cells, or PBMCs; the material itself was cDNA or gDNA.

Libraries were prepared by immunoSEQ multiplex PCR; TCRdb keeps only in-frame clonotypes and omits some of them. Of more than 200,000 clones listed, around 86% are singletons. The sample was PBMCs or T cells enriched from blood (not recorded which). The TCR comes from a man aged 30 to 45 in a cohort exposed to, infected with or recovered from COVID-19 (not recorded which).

The CDR3 region has the DNA TGTGCCAGTCACGGACAGGGGGCCCGAAACACCATATATTTT. Protein product: CASHGQGARNTIYF. V gene TRBV19 combines with J gene TRBJ1-3; 11 nucleotides align to TRBD1. Per germline, CDR1 LNHDA and CDR2 SQIVND (reference sequence). Trimming took 8 bases from V and 5 from J; bases not matched to a gene: 5. The CDR3 has 14 residues.